These 8 T cell receptor beta chains were all obtained from the same sample, sequenced in a study of shared clonotypes between healthy human individuals. Data came from immunoSEQ multiplex PCR; TCRdb stores just in-frame clones and leaves some out. The data show 450,000 to 500,000 clones, 76% seen once. The source material was PBMCs. The receptors stem from a woman between 35 and 50 years old in good health. Some clones in this sample may be carry-over from other donors' samples.

Only a few counts were recorded for this clone. The gene calls are TRBV6-1 and TRBJ2-7, with D uncertain. Trimming removed 3 bases from V and 11 bases from J, with 11 bases in between. This CDR3 is built from 11 residues. Germline V gene sequence: CDR1 MNHNS, CDR2 SASEGT. The CDR3 loop is CASSDMLREYF. CDR3 DNA: TGTGCCAGCAGTGATATGCTGAGAGAGTACTTC.

V and J are TRBV19 and TRBJ2-1; TRBD2 matches at 10 bases. V dropped 7 bases and J dropped 3; count of bases not matched to a gene: 6. There are 15 residues in the CDR3. The germline V gene encodes CDR1 LNHDA and CDR2 SQIVND (reference sequence). Here the CDR3 DNA reads TGTGCCAGTACCCCGGGACTAGCGTTCTACAATGAGCAGTTCTTC. Translating gives CASTPGLAFYNEQFF.

The V and J genes are TRBV7-9 and TRBJ2-3; D might be TRBD1 (6 bases). V lost 11 bases and J lost 6, with 18 bases in between. The germline CDR1 and CDR2 sequences are SEHNR and FQNEAQ (reference sequence). There are 13 residues in the CDR3. The CDR3 DNA sequence: TGTGCCGGTGGGCCCAGGGGTACGGATACGCAGTATTTT. Translation gives CAGGPRGTDTQYF. Complete variable domain (other parts from reference TRBV7-9 and TRBJ2-3): DTGVSQNPRHKITKRGQNVTFRCDPISEHNRLYWYRQTLGQGPEFLTYFQNEAQLEKSRLLSDRFSAERPKGSFSTLEIQRTEQGDSAMYLCAGGPRGTDTQYFGPGTRLTVL.

This chain joins TRBV28 and TRBJ1-4, with unresolved D. Trimming cost V 3 bases and J 8 bases, with 13 bases left between them. Germline loops: CDR1 MDHEN, CDR2 SYDVKM. This CDR3 is built from 14 residues. The CDR3 sequence is CASSFNLYREKLFF. CDR3 in DNA: TGTGCCAGCAGTTTTAACCTTTATCGCGAAAAACTGTTTTTT. The full variable domain, with the rest looked up from reference TRBV28 and TRBJ1-4, is DVKVTQSSRYLVKRTGEKVFLECVQDMDHENMFWYRQDPGLGLRLIYFSYDVKMKEKGDIPEGYSVSREKKERFSLILESASTNQTSMYLCASSFNLYREKLFFGSGTQLSVL.

This clone appeared once. The chain couples TRBV6-6 to TRBJ1-1; D perhaps matches TRBD1 (5 bases). V shed 8 bases and J shed 5 bases, with 15 bases lying between them. Germline V gene sequence: CDR1 MNHNY, CDR2 SVGAGI (reference sequence). This CDR3 spans 13 amino acids. The CDR3 region is CASWGRVETEAFF. CDR3 nucleotides: TGTGCCAGCTGGGGCAGGGTAGAGACTGAAGCTTTCTTT.

The V gene is TRBV5-1, the J gene TRBJ2-1; 11 nucleotides align to TRBD2. J was trimmed by 6 bases and V by 1 base; bases with no gene match: 9. The CDR3 contains 17 residues. CDR1 and CDR2 (germline): SGHRS, YFSETQ. The CDR3 protein is CASSLRSTLAGGNEQFF. CDR3 in DNA: TGCGCCAGCAGCTTGCGTTCGACGCTAGCGGGAGGCAATGAGCAGTTCTTC.

The chain employs TRBV7-2 and TRBJ2-3, with 12 bases that match TRBD2. CDR3 length: 15 amino acids. J gave up 6 bases and V 4 bases, and 5 bases lay outside the gene matches. CDR1 is SGHTA, CDR2 FQGNSA, per germline. CDR3 loop: CASSSLAGGGDTQYF. The DNA for the CDR3 is TGTGCCAGCAGCTCACTAGCGGGAGGAGGGGATACGCAGTATTTT.

The V and J genes are TRBV5-6 and TRBJ2-7; D remains ambiguous. In germline, CDR1 is SGHDT, CDR2 YYEEEE. The ends were cut back, 0 bases at V and 2 bases at J, with 6 bases in the middle. The CDR3 contains 13 residues. Here the CDR3 reads CASSLGPAYEQYF. CDR3 DNA: TGTGCCAGCAGCTTGGGTCCAGCCTACGAGCAGTACTTC.